The text below deals with one TCR beta chain. Between the trimmed V and J ends, which lost 5 bases and 6 bases, there was a span of 17 bases. CDR3 length: 14 residues. Germline V gene sequence: CDR1 MNHNY, CDR2 SVGAGI (reference sequence). Random hexamers were used to reverse transcribe the RNA input (roughly 0.5 to 1 ug). TCRdb re-called the immunoSEQ multiplex PCR reads through MiXCR, storing one row per CDR3 protein. The sample holds 130,000 or so distinct CDR3 sequences, around 95% seen once. These data originate in a study of CD8 T cells in Susac syndrome. The authors carried out high-throughput sequencing of TCR beta. They applied it to CD8+ and CD4+ T cells obtained from blood.

This receptor was taken from a human donor with multiple sclerosis. The sequenced sample was CD4+ T cells from PBMCs. V usage is TRBV6-6 and J usage is TRBJ2-7; no clear D. Written as DNA, the CDR3 is TGTGCCAGCAGTGTGGATCTATTAGTGGGCGAGCAGTACTTC. Translating gives CASSVDLLVGEQYF.